This T cell receptor beta chain was identified in a study of T cells in Graves' hyperthyroidism and ophthalmopathy. Study as a whole: Peripheral blood draws took place at initial diagnosis, ahead of any treatment.

CDR1 and CDR2 from the germline V gene are SGHRS and YFSETQ. The CDR3 has 19 amino acids. The J segment lost 7 bases and the V segment lost 2 bases, leaving 20 bases of the junction unmatched. This clonotype was recorded a few times. Researchers barred patients who had uncontrolled infection, other autoimmune disease, pregnancy or lactation. There were TCR beta CDR3 regions amplified from RNA transcripts. HTBI primers were the set used in a first-round RT-PCR of the TCR CDR3. TCRdb re-analysed the multiplex PCR reads in MiXCR, keeping a single row per CDR3 protein. The sample lists hundreds of thousands of distinct CDR3 sequences, roughly 15% occurring once.

This TCR was recovered from a man between 18 and 29 years old with Graves' ophthalmopathy. This chain connects TRBV5-1 to TRBJ2-7; 11 bases align to TRBD2. The sequenced material came from blood. In nucleotides, the CDR3 is TGCGCCAGCAGCTTCACAGGGGGTCAAAGACTAGCGGGAAAAGGGGAGCAGTACTTC. Its protein is CASSFTGGQRLAGKGEQYF.